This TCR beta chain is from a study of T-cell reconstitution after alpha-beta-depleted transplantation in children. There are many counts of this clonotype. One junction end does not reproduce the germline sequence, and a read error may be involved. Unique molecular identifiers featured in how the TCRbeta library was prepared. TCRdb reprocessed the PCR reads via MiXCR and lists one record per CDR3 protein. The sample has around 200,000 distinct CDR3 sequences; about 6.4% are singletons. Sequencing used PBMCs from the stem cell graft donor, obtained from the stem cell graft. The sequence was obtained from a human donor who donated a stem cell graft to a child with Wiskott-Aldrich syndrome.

CDR3 in DNA: TGTGCCAGCAGTTCAAACAGGGGTTATACTTCACCCCTCCACTTT. This codes for CASSSNRGYTSPLHF. The V and J genes are TRBV27 and TRBJ1-6; 7 positions agree with TRBD1. This CDR3 is 15 amino acids long. Germline assignment: CDR1 MNHEY and CDR2 SMNVEV (reference sequence).